This entry is about one T cell receptor beta chain. From germline, CDR1 is LNHDA and CDR2 SQIVND (reference sequence). Trimming removed 5 bases from V and 2 bases from J, with 13 bases in between. This CDR3 is built from 15 residues. Recruited during active infection, patients (from Seattle) were subsequently followed longitudinally. This entry is derived from a study of blood T cell repertoires in COVID-19. Looking at the study overall: Spain, Italy and the United States supplied samples that represented acute and convalescent COVID-19. The analysed material was cDNA or gDNA that came from T cells, B-cell-depleted T cells, or PBMCs.

Original processing notes: Nucleated cell number was recorded as an estimate derived from reference gene primer amplification. The repertoire was sequenced with immunoSEQ multiplex PCR; TCRdb's copy has only in-frame clones and lacks some. V, J and clone size reflect that table, while D and trimming were determined from the DNA. The repertoire holds 150,000 to 200,000 clones, 80% to 85% seen once, with 6% to 8.5% in the top ten. Sequenced material: peripheral blood. This clonotype originated in a woman between 65 and 79 years old with COVID-19, enrolled during active disease. V is TRBV19 and J is TRBJ1-5; a possible D gene is TRBD1 (6 bases). The CDR3 coding sequence is TGTGCCAGTAGTCTCGCGGCAGGGGGCAATCAGCCCCAGCATTTT. Protein product: CASSLAAGGNQPQHF.